This T cell receptor (beta chain) was captured in a study of blood T cell repertoires in COVID-19. CDR1 LNHDA and CDR2 SQIVND come from the germline V gene (reference sequence). The CDR3 is 14 amino acids. V gave up 8 bases and J gave up 4 bases, with 15 bases separating them. Profiling relied on immunoSEQ multiplex PCR, and the TCRdb table lists in-frame clones only, not all of them. The data show roughly 30,000 clones, 93% seen once. The sample comprised peripheral blood. This TCR derives from a human donor in a cohort sampled during active COVID-19. The chain recombines TRBV19 with TRBJ1-5; D ambiguous. As DNA, the CDR3 is TGTGCCAGTTCACAACGGGGAGCGAATCAGCCCCAGCATTTT. It codes for CASSQRGANQPQHF. The full variable domain, rest sourced from reference TRBV19 and TRBJ1-5, is DGGITQSPKYLFRKEGQNVTLSCEQNLNHDAMYWYRQDPGQGLRLIYYSQIVNDFQKGDIAEGYSVSREKKESFPLTVTSAQKNPTAFYLCASSQRGANQPQHFGDGTRLSIL.